This record covers a single T cell receptor (beta chain). What it binds is unknown. This sample stems from a study of cytomegalovirus exposure and HLA in healthy donors. Germline values: CDR1 MDHEN, CDR2 SYDVKM. This CDR3 comprises 18 residues. Trimming took 8 bases from V and 1 from J; bases not matched to a gene: 13. Notes on the study in general: Across donors, most TCRs were seen rarely, yet some public ones were widespread.

Primers: 60 Vbeta forward and 13 Jbeta reverse. Sequencing used immunoSEQ multiplex PCR; TCRdb keeps in-frame clones, though not all of them. The sample includes about 180,000 clones, 76% seen only once; the top ten take under 3%. The sequence was collected from a woman in her thirties in good health and CMV-seropositive. Material: PBMCs. The chain combines TRBV28 with TRBJ2-7; 14 bases line up with TRBD2. In DNA form, the CDR3 reads TGTGCCAGCGGGACTAGCGGGGGCTTATTATTTGGATCCTACGAGCAGTACTTC. Protein sequence: CASGTSGGLLFGSYEQYF.